The rows below give T cell receptor beta chains drawn from one sample of a study of Ad26.COV2.S vaccination and SARS-CoV-2 variants. TCRdb keeps only in-frame clones here, not all; method: immunoSEQ multiplex PCR. The sample contains hundreds of thousands of clones, approximately 88% of which appear only once. Source: peripheral blood, taken in a trial of Ad26.COV2.S vaccine versus placebo. The origin of the receptors is a person aged 18-60 years who received the Ad26.COV2.S COVID-19 vaccine or a placebo. CDR3s include the opening cysteine and the closing phenylalanine or tryptophan. A D gene is named only where the DNA matches it firmly.

j_call: TRBJ2-5; v_call: TRBV27; d_call: .; cdr3_aa: CASSYQGSQETQYF
j_call: TRBJ2-1; v_call: TRBV4-2; d_call: TRBD2; cdr3_aa: CASSQGLAGYNEQFF
j_call: TRBJ2-1; v_call: TRBV7-3; d_call: TRBD2; cdr3_aa: CASSSAGMNEQFF
j_call: TRBJ2-2; v_call: TRBV3-1/TRBV3-2; d_call: .; cdr3_aa: CASSQLGVGGGELFF
j_call: TRBJ2-2; v_call: TRBV7-2; d_call: TRBD2; cdr3_aa: CASSLGGGLNTGELFF
j_call: TRBJ2-1; v_call: TRBV11-2; d_call: TRBD2; cdr3_aa: CASSSLASGGGNEQFF
j_call: TRBJ2-1; v_call: TRBV3-1/TRBV3-2; d_call: .; cdr3_aa: CASSQDLSGPYNEQFF
j_call: TRBJ1-4; v_call: TRBV4-3; d_call: TRBD1; cdr3_aa: CASSIDRGHEKLFF
j_call: TRBJ1-6; v_call: TRBV6-6; d_call: .; cdr3_aa: CASRPFPLDSPLHF
j_call: TRBJ2-2; v_call: TRBV5-6; d_call: .; cdr3_aa: CASRSGPLRTGELFF
j_call: TRBJ2-5; v_call: TRBV15; d_call: .; cdr3_aa: CATSREQGGETQYF
j_call: TRBJ2-5; v_call: TRBV4-1; d_call: .; cdr3_aa: CASSRTSGAQETQYF
j_call: TRBJ2-3; v_call: TRBV7-9; d_call: .; cdr3_aa: CASRPTGTRDTQYF
j_call: TRBJ2-1; v_call: TRBV19; d_call: .; cdr3_aa: CATRRVEPYNEQFF
j_call: TRBJ1-1; v_call: TRBV6-5; d_call: .; cdr3_aa: CASRVERPSTEAFF
j_call: TRBJ2-2; v_call: TRBV25-1; d_call: .; cdr3_aa: CATRARGDTGELFF
j_call: TRBJ2-3; v_call: TRBV7-8; d_call: TRBD2; cdr3_aa: CASSFGGSHVDTQYF
j_call: TRBJ2-2; v_call: TRBV6-5; d_call: TRBD2; cdr3_aa: CASSYSPAGVTGELFF
j_call: TRBJ2-7; v_call: TRBV24-1; d_call: .; cdr3_aa: CATSDPPGNEQYF
j_call: TRBJ2-3; v_call: TRBV9; d_call: .; cdr3_aa: CASSVGVGSTDTQYF
j_call: TRBJ1-1; v_call: TRBV6-2/TRBV6-3; d_call: .; cdr3_aa: CASSYGHPEIMFF
j_call: TRBJ2-7; v_call: TRBV25-1; d_call: .; cdr3_aa: CATGTESYEQYF
j_call: TRBJ2-3; v_call: TRBV10-3; d_call: .; cdr3_aa: CAISESRGGTDTQYF
j_call: TRBJ2-1; v_call: TRBV13; d_call: .; cdr3_aa: CASSLAGASSYNEQFF
j_call: TRBJ2-7; v_call: TRBV6-5; d_call: .; cdr3_aa: CASSYRDKGPYEQYF